This passage covers 15 T cell receptor beta chains from one sample sequenced in a study of post-analysis software for immune sequencing data. TCR beta libraries were prepared from cDNA with unique molecular identifiers. Via MiXCR, TCRdb re-called the PCR reads, giving one row per CDR3 protein. This table holds about 540,000 distinct CDR3 sequences, less than 40% found once. Whole-study results and caveats: Elevated frequency relative to controls characterized about 5 TRBV segments in patients, TRBV5-6, TRBV5-1 and TRBV20-1 among them.

Antigens for these TCRs are unknown. The specimen sequenced was blood. The receptors stem from a girl aged 2 to 17 with multiple sclerosis.

The CDR3 loop is CASSLDLRTAAYEQYF. The CDR3 DNA sequence: TGTGCCAGCAGCTTAGACCTAAGGACAGCTGCCTACGAGCAGTACTTC. The genes are TRBV7-2 and TRBJ2-7; possibly TRBD1 for D (6 bases). The V end was cut by 1 base, the J end by 2 bases, with 15 bases between. This CDR3 is built from 16 residues. CDR1 and CDR2 (germline): SGHTA, FQGNSA.

This clonotype was counted between two and nine times. The chain links TRBV5-8 to TRBJ2-7; D remains unclear. Germline V CDR1 and CDR2: SGHTS, YDEGEE. The CDR3 has 11 amino acids. The V end lost 2 bases, the J end lost 5 bases, and 5 bases lay between the germline ends. The DNA of the CDR3 is TGTGCCAGCAGCTTTTCGGACGAGCAGTACTTC. Translating it yields CASSFSDEQYF.

Comments on this clonotype: The junction departs from germline at one end; a sequencing error may be responsible. V usage is TRBV12-3 or TRBV12-4 and J usage is TRBJ2-5, with a possible D match to TRBD2 (5 bases). This CDR3 is 13 amino acids long. The CDR3 here is CAGSPRTEETQYF. The CDR3 DNA sequence: TGTGCCGGCAGTCCTAGGACTGAAGAGACCCAGTACTTC.

This clonotype was seen a few times. The CDR3 region is CASSADYYEQYF. Written as DNA, the CDR3 is TGTGCCAGCAGCGCTGACTACTACGAGCAGTACTTC. This chain links TRBV5-6 with TRBJ2-7, with D possibly being TRBD2 (5 bases). V lost 4 bases and J lost 3, with 8 bases in between. Per germline, CDR1 SGHDT and CDR2 YYEEEE. CDR3 size: 12 residues. Filled out from reference TRBV5-6 and TRBJ2-7, the complete variable domain reads DAGVTQSPTHLIKTRGQQVTLRCSPKSGHDTVSWYQQALGQGPQFIFQYYEEEERQRGNFPDRFSGHQFPNYSSELNVNALLLGDSALYLCASSADYYEQYFGPGTRLTVT.

This chain connects TRBV7-9 to TRBJ2-7, with 10 nucleotides matching TRBD1. The CDR3 consists of 20 residues. V was clipped by 5 bases and J by 3 bases; unmatched bases: 22. The germline V gene has CDR1 SEHNR and CDR2 FQNEAQ (reference sequence). CDR3 loop: CASSEPPPQGQGIPNYEQYF. The CDR3 nucleotides read TGTGCCAGCAGCGAACCCCCTCCCCAGGGACAGGGGATCCCTAACTACGAGCAGTACTTC.

In the case of this clonotype: The junction differs from germline at one of its ends, possibly a read error. V usage is TRBV4-1 and J usage is TRBJ1-2; TRBD1 aligns across 7 bases. Germline V gives CDR1 MGHRA, CDR2 YSYEKL. This CDR3 is 14 amino acids long. The CDR3 protein is CASSSRQGNYGCTF. The CDR3, as DNA: TGCGCCAGCAGCTCTCGACAGGGAAATTATGGCTGCACCTTC.

This chain uses TRBV11-2 with TRBJ2-7; D possibly uses TRBD1 or TRBD2 (6 bases each). The J call is in doubt because the DNA end fits TRBJ2-5 better. The CDR3 totals 15 residues. The germline V gene has CDR1 SGHAT and CDR2 FQNNGV. The CDR3 loop reads CASSGGTQIEETQYF. In DNA form, the CDR3 reads TGTGCCAGCAGCGGCGGGACACAGATAGAAGAGACCCAGTACTTC.

The rearrangement uses TRBV29-1 and TRBJ2-1; perhaps TRBD2 as D (5 bases). This CDR3 region has 16 residues. Germline V CDR1 and CDR2: SQVTM, ANQGSEA. CDR3 coding DNA: TGCAGACAAAGCAGCGGATCCGCAGGTGCCTACAATGAGCAGTTCTTC. It specifies CRQSSGSAGAYNEQFF.

This clonotype has a handful of counts. The chain joins TRBV12-3 or TRBV12-4 to TRBJ1-3; no definite D call. The CDR3 contains 15 residues. V was clipped by 5 bases and J by 2 bases, with 13 bases between them. The CDR3 DNA reads TGTGCCAGCAGTACCGCGCGATCGGCTGGAAACACCATATATTTT. Translation gives CASSTARSAGNTIYF.

V usage is TRBV11-2 and J usage is TRBJ2-6; D may match TRBD1 or TRBD2 (5 bases each). The CDR3 runs 18 residues. CDR1 is SGHAT, CDR2 FQNNGV, per germline. The germline V and J ends were trimmed by 2 bases and 2 bases, with 16 bases remaining between them. The CDR3 DNA reads as TGTGCCAGCAGCTTAAGGGGACGGCTGTTCGCTGGGGCCAACGTCCTGACTTTC. Encoded protein: CASSLRGRLFAGANVLTF.

The chain couples TRBV20-1 to TRBJ2-5, with TRBD2 matching over 9 bases. The CDR3 covers 14 residues. V lost 5 bases and J lost 4; bases outside the gene matches: 8. Germline V gene data show CDR1 as DFQATT and CDR2 as SNEGSKA (reference sequence). DNA of the CDR3: TGCAGTGCTCCTGTGGCGGGGGGGCGAGAGACCCAGTACTTC. Amino acid sequence: CSAPVAGGRETQYF.

This chain links TRBV4-1 with TRBJ2-3; D perhaps matches TRBD2 (7 bases). The CDR3 length is 15 residues. V gave up 0 bases and J gave up 8 bases, with 15 bases separating them. Germline V gives CDR1 MGHRA, CDR2 YSYEKL. In DNA form, the CDR3 reads TGCGCCAGCAGCCAAGAAAGTGGGGGGGCAGGTACGCAGTATTTT. Amino acids: CASSQESGGAGTQYF.

This clonotype was detected a few times. This chain connects TRBV20-1 to TRBJ1-2, with a weak D call TRBD1 (6 bases). Trimming cost V 0 bases and J 10 bases, with 15 bases left between them. The length of the CDR3 is 13 residues. Germline V lookup: CDR1 DFQATT, CDR2 SNEGSKA (reference sequence). CDR3 sequence reads: CSARDSRDKFYTF. The CDR3, as DNA: TGCAGTGCTAGAGATTCCCGGGACAAATTCTACACCTTC.

This clonotype was picked up many times. V and J are TRBV20-1 and TRBJ1-2; D remains ambiguous. The germline gives CDR1 DFQATT, CDR2 SNEGSKA (reference sequence). This CDR3 has 14 residues. Trimming left V 0 bases short and J 5 bases short, with 13 bases between. CDR3 nucleotides: TGCAGTGCTAGAGATCTAGCGGGGAAGTATGGCTACACCTTC. It yields the protein CSARDLAGKYGYTF.

The chain employs TRBV3-1 and TRBJ2-6, with 8 bases that match TRBD1. After removal of 5 bases from V and 0 bases from J, the junction contained 9 bases not matched to a gene. Germline V gene lookup returns CDR1 LGHDT and CDR2 YNNKEL (reference sequence). CDR3 length: 18 residues. CDR3 sequence (DNA): TGTGCCAGCAGCTCGACCAGGGGGCCCATCTCTGGGGCCAACGTCCTGACTTTC. Encoded protein: CASSSTRGPISGANVLTF.